This paragraph reports one T cell receptor beta chain. Its specificity is not known. The repertoire was sequenced with immunoSEQ multiplex PCR; TCRdb's copy has only in-frame clones and lacks some. The sample shows about 600,000 clones, around 97% of them seen only once. The split of CD4+ cells yielded CD45RA+ naive and CD45RA-negative memory subsets. This record belongs to a study of shared clonotypes between healthy human individuals. Study-wide results and limits: Shared across a few donors were approximately 5% of the naive CD4 clonotypes. Clonotypes shared by all four sorted-subset donors had higher generation probabilities than non-shared clonotypes.

Trimming at V came to 5 bases and at J to 12 bases, leaving 10 bases not matched to a gene. CDR1 is MDHEN, CDR2 SYDVKM, per germline. This CDR3 has 14 amino acids. The sequenced sample consisted of naive CD4+ T cells sorted from blood. Subset given: CD45RA+ positively selected. This TCR came from a woman in her twenties or thirties in good health. This chain joins TRBV28 and TRBJ1-4; 9 nucleotides match TRBD1. The CDR3 coding sequence is TGTGCCAGCAGTCCTCCCGGGACAGGGTTCGAACTGTTTTTT. This translates into CASSPPGTGFELFF.